This entry describes one T cell receptor beta chain. What it binds is unknown. Regarding treatment: oral pan-JAK inhibitor, 5-10 mg twice daily. Peripheral blood samples and lesional scalp punch biopsies were obtained from alopecia areata patients. The data belong to a study of CD8+ T cells in alopecia areata. Study-level information: A regimen of oral tofacitinib, 5 to 10 mg twice daily, was given to treated patients. Study-level points and caveats: Many expanded lesional clones persisted in scalp and blood during tofacitinib.

V gave up 0 bases and J gave up 4 bases, with 12 bases separating them. This CDR3 region has 14 residues. The germline CDR1 and CDR2 sequences are SQVTM and ANQGSEA. The sequencing template was cDNA reverse transcribed from extracted RNA. Sequencing was performed with immunoSEQ multiplex PCR; in TCRdb, only in-frame clones are kept and a portion is missing. The sample has some 190,000 clones; more than 60% are singletons. Specimen: CD4+ T cells sorted from blood, collected at approximately week 42, from a patient treated with tofacitinib. The TCR comes from a human donor with alopecia areata. The chain combines TRBV29-1 with TRBJ1-2; a possible D gene is TRBD1 (5 bases). The CDR3 DNA reads as TGCAGCGTTGAAGATCGAAGGGGCCCCTATGGCTACACCTTC. The encoded protein is CSVEDRRGPYGYTF.